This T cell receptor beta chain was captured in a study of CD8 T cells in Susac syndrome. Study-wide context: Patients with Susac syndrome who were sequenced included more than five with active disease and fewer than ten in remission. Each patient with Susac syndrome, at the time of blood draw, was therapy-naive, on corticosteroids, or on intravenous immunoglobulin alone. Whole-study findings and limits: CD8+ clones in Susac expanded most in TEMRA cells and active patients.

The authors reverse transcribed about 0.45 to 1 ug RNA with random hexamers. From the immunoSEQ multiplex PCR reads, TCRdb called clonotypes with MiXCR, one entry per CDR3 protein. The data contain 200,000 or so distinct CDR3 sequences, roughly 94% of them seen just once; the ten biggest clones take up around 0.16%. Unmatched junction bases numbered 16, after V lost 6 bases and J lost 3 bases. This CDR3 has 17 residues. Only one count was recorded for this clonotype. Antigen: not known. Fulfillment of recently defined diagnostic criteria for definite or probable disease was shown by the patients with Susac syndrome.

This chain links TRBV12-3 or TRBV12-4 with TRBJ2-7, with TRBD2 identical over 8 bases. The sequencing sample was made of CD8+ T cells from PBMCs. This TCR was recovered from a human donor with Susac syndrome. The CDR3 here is CASSPLATGTRGYEQYF. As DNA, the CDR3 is TGTGCCAGCAGCCCCCTGGCCACCGGGACTAGGGGCTACGAGCAGTACTTC.